These 15 T cell receptor beta chains were all obtained from the same sample, sequenced in a study of T cell changes during pregnancy in multiple sclerosis. Only in-frame clones appear in the TCRdb table, and some are missing; sequencing was by immunoSEQ multiplex PCR. This table has fewer than 35,000 clones, about 88% appearing once. Sequencing was performed on CD4+ T cells from peripheral blood mononuclear cells, taken in the second trimester of pregnancy. These receptors came from a female donor in good health, enrolled as a control in a pregnancy study.

This clone has only one observation. CDR3 coding DNA: TGCGCCAGCAGCTTGGGCAGCTATGGCTACACCTTC. Encoded protein: CASSLGSYGYTF. This chain joins TRBV5-1 and TRBJ1-2; D not certain. V was shortened by 0 bases and J by 4 bases, with 4 bases between the two germline ends. The CDR3 length is 12 residues. Germline-derived CDR1 and CDR2 are SGHRS and YFSETQ.

The chain carries TRBV6-4 and TRBJ1-1; D is undetermined. V was trimmed by 0 bases and J by 4 bases, leaving 18 bases between them. The CDR3 spans 17 residues. Germline CDR1 MRHNA, CDR2 SNTAGT. The CDR3 DNA reads as TGTGCCAGCAGTGACTCCCCATTTGGACGGAGGAGCACTGAAGCTTTCTTT. Translation: CASSDSPFGRRSTEAFF.

The genes are TRBV6-5 and TRBJ1-1; the D gene is possibly TRBD1 (6 bases). Germline-derived CDR1 and CDR2 are MNHEY and SVGAGI. Trimming took off 6 bases at V and 1 base at J, with 9 bases between the two ends. The CDR3 is 13 amino acids. This CDR3 reads CASRTGTNTEAFF. DNA of the CDR3: TGTGCCAGCAGAACAGGGACGAACACTGAAGCTTTCTTT.

The chain employs TRBV19 and TRBJ1-1; D is perhaps TRBD1 (5 bases). Deletions cut 5 bases from V and 6 bases from J, with 13 bases between. The length of the CDR3 is 13 residues. Germline CDR1 LNHDA, CDR2 SQIVND (reference sequence). The CDR3 DNA sequence: TGTGCCAGTAGTCGGGGGGGAGTAGCTGAAGCTTTCTTT. This translates into CASSRGGVAEAFF.

This rearrangement joins TRBV5-1 to TRBJ2-1; D might be TRBD2 (5 bases). The CDR3 covers 14 residues. CDR1 and CDR2 (germline): SGHRS, YFSETQ. Trimming stripped 0 bases from V and 7 bases from J, with 11 bases between. Written as DNA, the CDR3 is TGCGCCAGCAGCTTGGTTATTAGCGCTAATGAGCAGTTCTTC. Translating it yields CASSLVISANEQFF.

This clone was detected only a few times. J is TRBJ1-1 and V is TRBV5-4, with 9 bases identical to TRBD1. Germline CDR1 and CDR2: SGHNT and YYREEE (reference sequence). The CDR3 runs to 13 residues. V shed 4 bases and J 9 bases; nucleotides not matched to a gene: 7. CDR3 amino acids: CASSLTGGGKAFF. CDR3 coding DNA: TGTGCCAGCAGCCTAACAGGGGGCGGTAAAGCTTTCTTT.

This chain links TRBV27 with TRBJ1-1; perhaps TRBD1 as D (5 bases). The germline V and J ends were trimmed by 5 bases and 3 bases, with 13 bases remaining between them. This CDR3 is built from 14 residues. The germline gives CDR1 MNHEY, CDR2 SMNVEV (reference sequence). The CDR3 here is CASSPFGGYTEAFF. CDR3 DNA: TGTGCCAGCAGTCCCTTCGGGGGATACACTGAAGCTTTCTTT.

V is TRBV5-1 and J is TRBJ2-7, with TRBD1 matching over 7 bases. The CDR3 spans 16 residues. Germline V lookup: CDR1 SGHRS, CDR2 YFSETQ. The junction had 6 bases not matched to a gene; V was cut back by 0 bases and J by 0 bases. Here the CDR3 DNA reads TGCGCCAGCAGCTTGGATGCGGACAGGAGCTCCTACGAGCAGTACTTC. Translated: CASSLDADRSSYEQYF.

This chain links TRBV7-9 with TRBJ2-4, with 9 bases identical to TRBD2. The V gene's germline CDR1 is SEHNR and CDR2 FQNEAQ (reference sequence). Unmatched junction bases numbered 4, after V lost 5 bases and J lost 8 bases. This CDR3 is 13 amino acids long. CDR3 in amino acids: CASSPSGDDIQYF. For the CDR3, the DNA is TGTGCCAGCAGCCCTAGCGGGGATGACATTCAGTACTTC.

V and J are TRBV10-1 and TRBJ2-3, with 10 nucleotides matching TRBD2. Germline V gene sequence: CDR1 WNHNN, CDR2 SYGVQD (reference sequence). This CDR3 spans 15 amino acids. After removal of 2 bases from V and 2 bases from J, the junction contained 1 base not matched to a gene. The DNA of the CDR3 is TGCGCCAGCAGTGAGGGACTAGCGGCCACAGATACGCAGTATTTT. Translated: CASSEGLAATDTQYF.

J is TRBJ1-6 and V is TRBV19; D is perhaps TRBD1 (5 bases). Per the germline V gene, CDR1 is LNHDA and CDR2 is SQIVND (reference sequence). The CDR3 covers 16 residues. Trimming pared 1 base from V and 5 bases from J, leaving 12 bases between. This CDR3 is CASSIGKGANNSPLHF. The CDR3 bases are TGTGCCAGTAGTATAGGGAAAGGGGCGAATAATTCACCCCTCCACTTT.

The table lists this clone with a count of one. The V and J genes are TRBV18 and TRBJ1-1, with D maybe TRBD1 (6 bases). This CDR3 is built from 14 residues. The V end lost 3 bases, the J end lost 7 bases, and 15 bases lay between the germline ends. CDR1 KGHSH and CDR2 LQKENI come from the germline V gene. CDR3 protein: CASSPRGEGGEAFF. Here the CDR3 DNA reads TGTGCCAGCTCACCTCGAGGGGAAGGGGGTGAAGCTTTCTTT.

V gene TRBV19 combines with J gene TRBJ2-2, with 10 bases matching TRBD1. The CDR3 extends over 15 amino acids. Germline-derived CDR1 and CDR2 are LNHDA and SQIVND (reference sequence). Trimming at V came to 5 bases and at J to 4 bases, leaving 4 bases not matched to a gene. The CDR3 sequence: CASSQRTGGTGELFF. DNA of the CDR3: TGTGCCAGTAGTCAGAGGACAGGGGGCACCGGGGAGCTGTTTTTT.

This chain joins TRBV18 and TRBJ2-1; D call uncertain. The germline V gene encodes CDR1 KGHSH and CDR2 LQKENI. The germline V and J ends were trimmed by 3 bases and 4 bases, with 7 bases remaining between them. This CDR3 has 13 amino acids. Written as DNA, the CDR3 is TGTGCCAGCTCACCCACACAGTACAATGAGCAGTTCTTC. It is translated as CASSPTQYNEQFF.

The CDR3 here is CASSFGLAGGTDTQYF. CDR3 bases: TGTGCCAGCAGCTTTGGACTAGCGGGGGGGACAGATACGCAGTATTTT. This sequence joins TRBV5-4 and TRBJ2-3; TRBD2 matches at 15 bases. V trimming: 2 bases; J trimming: 3 bases; junction bases outside the gene matches: 1. The CDR3 extends over 16 amino acids. CDR1 and CDR2 (germline): SGHNT, YYREEE (reference sequence).